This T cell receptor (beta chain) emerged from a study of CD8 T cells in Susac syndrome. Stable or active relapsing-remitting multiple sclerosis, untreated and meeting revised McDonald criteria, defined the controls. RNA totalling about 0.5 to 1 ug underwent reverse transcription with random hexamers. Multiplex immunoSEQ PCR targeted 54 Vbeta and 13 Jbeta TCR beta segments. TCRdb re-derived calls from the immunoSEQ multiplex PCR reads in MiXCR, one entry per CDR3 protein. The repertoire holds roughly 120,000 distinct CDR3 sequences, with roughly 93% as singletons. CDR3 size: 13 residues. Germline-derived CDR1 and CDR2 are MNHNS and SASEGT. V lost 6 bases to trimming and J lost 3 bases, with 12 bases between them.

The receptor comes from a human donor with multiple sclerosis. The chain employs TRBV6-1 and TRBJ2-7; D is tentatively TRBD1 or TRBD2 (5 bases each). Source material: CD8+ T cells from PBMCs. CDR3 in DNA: TGTGCCAGCAGCGAGGGGCGGATCTACGAGCAGTACTTC. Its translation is CASSEGRIYEQYF.